The clone carrying this TCR beta chain was found a few times. Its antigen is unidentified. The entry originates in a study of early T cells in non-severe SARS-CoV-2 infection. Study-wide background: Chains were unpaired, as sequencing was done on bulk RNA from unsorted whole blood. Study-wide results and caveats: Matching results from VDJdb favored anti-spike CD8 responses, leaving private and CD4 specificities undetected.

Unique molecular identifiers (one per individual cDNA molecule) were attached. TCRdb redid the calling of the 5' RACE reads with MiXCR, one entry per CDR3 protein. The table lists 65,000 to 95,000 distinct CDR3 sequences, approximately 5% of them singletons, with around 7.3% in the top ten. This CDR3 is 14 amino acids long. CDR1 and CDR2 from the germline V gene are SGHVS and FQNEAQ. The V gene lost 2 bases and the J gene lost 1 base, with 9 bases spanning the gap. The source material was whole blood, sampled at baseline. The sequence came from an adult who was a healthcare worker with PCR-confirmed SARS-CoV-2 infection or an uninfected control (not recorded which). This chain links TRBV7-8 with TRBJ2-7, with D possibly TRBD1 on 5 matching bases. Here the CDR3 reads CASSLSTVSYEQYF. CDR3 sequence (DNA): TGTGCCAGCAGCTTATCGACAGTTTCCTACGAGCAGTACTTC.